This TCR beta chain was sequenced in a study of blood T cell repertoires in COVID-19. On the study more broadly: Sources were T cells, B-cell-depleted T cells, or PBMCs; the material itself was cDNA or gDNA.

As processed by the authors: Cell counts per sample came from amplifying reference gene primers. Data came from immunoSEQ multiplex PCR; TCRdb stores just in-frame clones and leaves some out. V, J and clone size reflect that table, while D and trimming were determined from the DNA. The sample comprises tens of thousands of clones, about 66% of which are singletons, and roughly 49% rests with the top ten. Cohorts were assigned according to the clinical history that participants reported. The CDR3 spans 16 residues. V lost 4 bases and J lost 2; bases outside the gene matches: 7. Germline CDR1 is SQVTM and CDR2 is ANQGSEA.

The TCR comes from a woman aged 55-70 years who had been exposed to COVID-19. The chain couples TRBV29-1 to TRBJ2-1; 11 bases are shared with TRBD2. The sequencing input was PBMCs or T cells enriched from blood (not recorded which). The CDR3 coding sequence is TGCAGCGTTGGTGGGACTAGCGGTCTCGCCTACAATGAGCAGTTCTTC. It yields the protein CSVGGTSGLAYNEQFF.